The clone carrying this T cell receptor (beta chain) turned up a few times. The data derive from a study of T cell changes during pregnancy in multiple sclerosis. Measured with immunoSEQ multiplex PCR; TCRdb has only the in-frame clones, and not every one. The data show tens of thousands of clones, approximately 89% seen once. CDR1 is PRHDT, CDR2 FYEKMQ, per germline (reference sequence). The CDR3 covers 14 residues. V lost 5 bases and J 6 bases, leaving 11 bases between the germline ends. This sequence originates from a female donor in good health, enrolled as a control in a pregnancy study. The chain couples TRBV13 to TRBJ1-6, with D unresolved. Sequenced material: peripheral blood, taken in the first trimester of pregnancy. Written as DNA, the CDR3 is TGTGCCAGCAGCCTCCCCGGGGTTAATTCACCCCTCCACTTT. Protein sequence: CASSLPGVNSPLHF.